These 7 T cell receptor beta chains came from one sample sequenced in a study of STAT5B mutations in CD4+ large granular lymphocyte leukemia. Profiled with immunoSEQ multiplex PCR; TCRdb holds only in-frame clones, not every one. The table includes about 30,000 clones, 78% detected once. The sample was CD4+ T cells from blood buffy coats. The receptor source for this set is a human donor in good health.

This clone was counted a single time. The chain joins TRBV28 to TRBJ2-7; D is perhaps TRBD1 or TRBD2 (7 bases each). Germline V lookup: CDR1 MDHEN, CDR2 SYDVKM. Trimming cost V 7 bases and J 3 bases, with 19 bases left between them. There are 15 residues in the CDR3. The CDR3, as DNA: TGTGCCAGCACCGGGGGGTGGGACAGCCGCTACGAGCAGTACTTC. This translates into CASTGGWDSRYEQYF. Looking up the rest from reference TRBV28 and TRBJ2-7 gives the full variable domain: DVKVTQSSRYLVKRTGEKVFLECVQDMDHENMFWYRQDPGLGLRLIYFSYDVKMKEKGDIPEGYSVSREKKERFSLILESASTNQTSMYLCASTGGWDSRYEQYFGPGTRLTVT.

The chain has TRBV6-6 and TRBJ2-3; D call uncertain. V lost 2 bases and J lost 2, with 8 bases in between. CDR3 size: 14 residues. Germline CDR1 reads MNHNY; CDR2 reads SVGAGI (reference sequence). CDR3 residues: CASSYGTVTDTQYF. The CDR3 region has the DNA TGTGCCAGCAGTTACGGAACAGTCACAGATACGCAGTATTTT.

The chain has TRBV28 and TRBJ1-1; D is unresolved. Trimming removed 8 bases from V and 0 bases from J, with 10 bases in between. Germline V gene data show CDR1 as MDHEN and CDR2 as SYDVKM. This CDR3 is 13 amino acids long. The CDR3 sequence is CASEENMNTEAFF. The CDR3 nucleotides read TGTGCCAGCGAGGAGAACATGAACACTGAAGCTTTCTTT.

The chain carries TRBV7-2 and TRBJ2-7; 10 bases match TRBD2. The trim removed 5 bases at V and 1 base at J, leaving 8 bases unmatched. The CDR3 sequence is 16 residues long. In germline, CDR1 is SGHTA, CDR2 FQGNSA. CDR3: CASSTISGGRSYEQYF. In nucleotides, the CDR3 is TGTGCCAGCAGCACCATTAGCGGGGGGAGGTCCTACGAGCAGTACTTC.

This chain connects TRBV29-1 to TRBJ1-4, with D unclear. The CDR3 covers 12 residues. V lost 6 bases and J 4 bases, leaving 9 bases between the germline ends. Germline loops: CDR1 SQVTM, CDR2 ANQGSEA. Here the CDR3 reads CSVQEVNEKLFF. DNA of the CDR3: TGCAGCGTACAAGAGGTTAATGAAAAACTGTTTTTT.

The rearrangement joins TRBV10-3 to TRBJ1-2; no clear D gene. Germline V CDR1 and CDR2: ENHRY, SYGVKD. The CDR3 length is 15 residues. V was clipped by 0 bases and J by 8 bases, with 16 bases between them. The CDR3 DNA is TGTGCCATCAGTGAGTCTACAGTCTCCGTTCTGGGCTACACCTTC. Protein product: CAISESTVSVLGYTF.

This rearrangement joins TRBV5-1 to TRBJ2-5, with TRBD2 matching 8 bases. V trimming: 3 bases; J trimming: 4 bases; junction bases outside the gene matches: 14. The CDR3 loop spans 17 amino acids. Germline loops: CDR1 SGHRS, CDR2 YFSETQ. CDR3 amino acids: CASSSPERGGFGETQYF. The CDR3 bases are TGCGCCAGCAGCTCCCCTGAACGGGGGGGATTCGGAGAGACCCAGTACTTC.